The rows below give T cell receptor beta chains drawn from one sample of a study of blood T cell repertoires in COVID-19. Repertoires were generated with immunoSEQ multiplex PCR, while TCRdb's copy carries only in-frame clones and drops some. The table lists about 140,000 clones, roughly 82% of them singletons, with approximately 4.6% in the top ten. Sequencing used peripheral blood. These receptors came from a human donor in a cohort sampled during active COVID-19. Each CDR3 is given with its conserved first and last residue. Clone sizes are given selectively: once, few, many, or a class where the clone is expanded.

J | V | size | CDR3
TRBJ1-6 | TRBV5-4 | NA | CASRPTGGNSPLHF
TRBJ1-2 | TRBV9 | NA | CASSVAPDMNYGYTF
TRBJ2-1 | TRBV6-6 | NA | CASSPPGLVKSEQFF
TRBJ1-1 | TRBV4-1 | NA | CASSQGQNTEAFF
TRBJ2-3 | TRBV19 | NA | CASSRQGGTDTQYF
TRBJ2-3 | TRBV11-3 | NA | CASSIGTSGGSTDTQYF
TRBJ1-5 | TRBV9 | NA | CASSAKSAGDQPQHF
TRBJ2-2 | TRBV19 | NA | CASSIVGQVTGELFF
TRBJ1-5 | TRBV28 | NA | CASSSGTGFQPQHF
TRBJ1-2 | TRBV19 | NA | CASSEQGNYGYTF
TRBJ1-6 | TRBV7-3 | few | CASRTTGDNSPLHF
TRBJ1-1 | TRBV11-2 | NA | CASRSGWGSTEAFF
TRBJ2-5 | TRBV5-4 | NA | CASSSQGAYETQYF
TRBJ1-3 | TRBV3-1/TRBV3-2 | NA | CASSQAQGAAGGNTIYF
TRBJ2-3 | TRBV12-2 | NA | CASRFGLAGDHTDTQYF
TRBJ2-2 | TRBV9 | once | CASSVGGTSGIGELFF
TRBJ1-5 | TRBV3-1/TRBV3-2 | NA | CASSQQGKGQPQHF
TRBJ1-1 | TRBV4-2 | NA | CASSQTTGGYTEAFF
TRBJ1-1 | TRBV5-1 | NA | CASSPRTTGNTEAFF
TRBJ2-7 | TRBV28 | NA | CASSLGGYEQYF
TRBJ2-1 | TRBV14 | NA | CASSQDLGVRSYNEQFF
TRBJ1-2 | TRBV7-9 | NA | CASSSPPGNYGYTF
TRBJ2-5 | TRBV19 | few | CASSPGSQETQYF
TRBJ2-1 | TRBV4-2 | NA | CASSHALAGNEQFF
TRBJ1-2 | TRBV3-1/TRBV3-2 | NA | CASSQVITASYGYTF
TRBJ1-6 | TRBV4-1 | NA | CASSQLRVTYNSPLHF
TRBJ2-1 | TRBV18 | NA | CASSPLHGSYNEQFF
TRBJ2-5 | TRBV30 | NA | CAWTVGGQGTETQYF
TRBJ2-7 | TRBV5-1 | NA | CASSLSGSGEQYF
TRBJ2-5 | TRBV6-5 | few | CASRMGLAGTETQYF
TRBJ2-2 | TRBV15 | NA | CATSSWGKTSGSLGTGELFF
TRBJ1-5 | TRBV6-5 | NA | CASSTRGGQPQHF
TRBJ2-3 | TRBV3-1/TRBV3-2 | NA | CASSHWDRGSTQYF
TRBJ2-6 | TRBV4-1 | NA | CASSQRSGEIFSGANVLTF
TRBJ2-1 | TRBV7-2 | NA | CASSSGQGRHNEQFF
TRBJ2-3 | TRBV19 | NA | CASSTRQSSTDTQYF
TRBJ2-1 | TRBV19 | NA | CASSSGGPYNEQFF
TRBJ1-5 | TRBV5-1 | NA | CASSLGGTGDQPQHF
TRBJ2-7 | TRBV7-2 | NA | CASSFSPSSYEQYF
TRBJ2-1 | TRBV10-2 | NA | CASSESTYLGEQFF
TRBJ2-5 | TRBV18 | NA | CASSSRSGQGGETQYF
TRBJ1-3 | TRBV6-5 | NA | CASTTGQNSGNTIYF
TRBJ2-3 | TRBV3-1/TRBV3-2 | NA | CASSTNTGTSGDYTDTQYF
TRBJ1-2 | TRBV15 | few | CATSRGTGVGYTF
TRBJ1-1 | TRBV30 | NA | CAWSPEVQGTEAFF
TRBJ1-2 | TRBV15 | NA | CATSRGRDSLYGYTF
TRBJ2-5 | TRBV14 | NA | CASSQGTSGGGETQYF
TRBJ1-4 | TRBV11-2 | NA | CASSWTGSLTNEKLFF
TRBJ2-7 | TRBV19 | NA | CASSSGLYEQYF
TRBJ2-7 | TRBV28 | NA | CASSPGTILAEQYF
TRBJ1-6 | TRBV4-1 | once | CASSQGQISYNSPLHF
TRBJ1-1 | TRBV5-1 | NA | CASSLEGIGNTEAFF
TRBJ1-6 | TRBV6-5 | NA | CASKERLGPNSPLHF
TRBJ2-6 | TRBV4-1 | NA | CASSQIQFSGANVLTF
TRBJ2-5 | TRBV28 | NA | CASRGGQGFGETQYF
TRBJ1-5 | TRBV2 | NA | CASSEDRGFKPQHF
TRBJ2-6 | TRBV7-9 | NA | CASSLLSSGANVLTF
TRBJ2-1 | TRBV11-2 | once | CASSPGLAGGYEQFF